The 5 T cell receptor beta chains in this list originate from one sample, sequenced in a study of cytomegalovirus exposure and HLA in healthy donors. The PCR used 60 Vbeta and 13 Jbeta primers. This table comes from immunoSEQ multiplex PCR, and its TCRdb copy is limited to in-frame clones, with some not included. This repertoire shows some 100,000 clones, 75% to 85% found once; its top ten account for approximately 3.7%. The sequenced material came from PBMCs. These receptors all stem from a female donor in good health and CMV-seropositive.

The V call is TRBV4-1, the J call TRBJ2-4; 7 bases map to TRBD2. Trimming at V came to 4 bases and at J to 0 bases, leaving 0 bases not matched to a gene. This CDR3 contains 14 residues. Germline CDR1 is MGHRA and CDR2 is YSYEKL. The CDR3 loop reads CASSLAGAKNIQYF. The CDR3 DNA reads as TGCGCCAGCAGCCTAGCGGGAGCCAAAAACATTCAGTACTTC.

This clone was detected once. A junction boundary mismatches the germline segment, possibly from a read error. The chain has TRBV7-2 and TRBJ2-4, with D possibly being TRBD1 (6 bases). CDR3 length: 16 residues. CDR1 and CDR2 (germline): SGHTA, FQGNSA. The CDR3 here is CASSRMGAGGKNSQYF. The CDR3 region has the DNA TGTGCCAGCAGCCGGATGGGGGCGGGCGGCAAAAACAGTCAGTACTTC.

The chain is built from TRBV10-3 and TRBJ1-1; D might be TRBD1 (5 bases). Germline V gene sequence: CDR1 ENHRY, CDR2 SYGVKD. This CDR3 is built from 14 residues. The ends were cut back, 6 bases at V and 4 bases at J, with 15 bases in the middle. The DNA of the CDR3 is TGTGCCATCAGGCCGGGACTCTTGACCACTGAAGCTTTCTTT. Protein sequence: CAIRPGLLTTEAFF.

A few counts support this clone. The chain recombines TRBV5-1 with TRBJ2-5; D unclear. Trimming stripped 4 bases from V and 2 bases from J, with 3 bases between. This CDR3 is built from 11 residues. Per germline, CDR1 SGHRS and CDR2 YFSETQ. The CDR3 region is CASSRQETQYF. The DNA of the CDR3 is TGCGCCAGCAGCCGGCAAGAGACCCAGTACTTC. Full variable domain (missing parts from reference TRBV5-1 and TRBJ2-5): KAGVTQTPRYLIKTRGQQVTLSCSPISGHRSVSWYQQTPGQGLQFLFEYFSETQRNKGNFPGRFSGRQFSNSRSEMNVSTLELGDSALYLCASSRQETQYFGPGTRLLVL.

This sequence joins TRBV6-5 and TRBJ2-7; 10 nucleotides align to TRBD2. The CDR3 spans 14 residues. V was clipped by 5 bases and J by 4 bases; unmatched bases: 5. Germline CDR1 is MNHEY and CDR2 is SVGAGI. CDR3 nucleotides: TGTGCCAGCAGTCTAGCGGGAGTGGGGTACGAGCAGTACTTC. It codes for CASSLAGVGYEQYF.